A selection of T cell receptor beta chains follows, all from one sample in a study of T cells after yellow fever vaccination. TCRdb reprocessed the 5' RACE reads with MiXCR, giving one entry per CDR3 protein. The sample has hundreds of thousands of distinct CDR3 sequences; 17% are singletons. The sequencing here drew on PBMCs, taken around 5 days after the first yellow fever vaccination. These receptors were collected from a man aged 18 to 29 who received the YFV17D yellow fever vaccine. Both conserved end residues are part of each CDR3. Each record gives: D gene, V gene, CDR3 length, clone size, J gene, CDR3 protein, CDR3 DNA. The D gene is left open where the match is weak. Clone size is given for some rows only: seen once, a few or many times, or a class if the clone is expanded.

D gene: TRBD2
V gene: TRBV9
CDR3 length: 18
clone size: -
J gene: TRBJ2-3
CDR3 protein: CASSVDEGLAGGPDTQYF
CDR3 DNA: TGTGCCAGCAGCGTCGACGAGGGACTAGCGGGGGGACCCGATACGCAGTATTTT

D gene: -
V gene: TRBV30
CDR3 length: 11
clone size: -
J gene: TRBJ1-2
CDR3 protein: CAWSVARVYTF
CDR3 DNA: TGTGCCTGGTCTGTGGCGCGGGTTTACACCTTC

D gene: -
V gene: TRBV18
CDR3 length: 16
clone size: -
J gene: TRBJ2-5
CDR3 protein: CASSPKDRGLQETQYF
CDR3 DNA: TGTGCCAGCTCACCGAAAGACAGGGGACTACAAGAGACCCAGTACTTC

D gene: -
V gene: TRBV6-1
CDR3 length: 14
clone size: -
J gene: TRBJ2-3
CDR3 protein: CASRGWGGTDTQYF
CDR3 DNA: TGTGCCAGCAGGGGGTGGGGCGGCACAGATACGCAGTATTTT

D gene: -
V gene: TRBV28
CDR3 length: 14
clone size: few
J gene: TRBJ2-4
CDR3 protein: CASSPPTSSNIQYF
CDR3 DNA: TGTGCCAGCAGCCCTCCGACTAGTTCGAACATTCAGTACTTC

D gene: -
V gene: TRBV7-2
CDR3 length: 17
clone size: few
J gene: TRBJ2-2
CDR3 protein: CASLFVRDVWDTGELFF
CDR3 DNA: TGTGCCAGCCTTTTCGTCAGGGACGTTTGGGACACCGGGGAGCTGTTTTTT

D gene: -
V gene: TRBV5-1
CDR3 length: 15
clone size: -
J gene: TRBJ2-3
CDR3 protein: CASSNNDRSTDTQYF
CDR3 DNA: TGCGCCAGCAGCAATAACGACAGGTCCACAGATACGCAGTATTTT

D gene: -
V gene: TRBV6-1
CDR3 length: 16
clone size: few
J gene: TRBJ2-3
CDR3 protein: CASSDWQPPVGHTQYF
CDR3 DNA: TGTGCCAGCAGCGACTGGCAGCCTCCCGTGGGACATACGCAGTATTTT

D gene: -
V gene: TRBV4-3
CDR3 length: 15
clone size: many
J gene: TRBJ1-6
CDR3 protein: CASSQDRGRNSPLHF
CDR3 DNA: TGCGCCAGCAGCCAAGACAGGGGTCGTAATTCACCCCTCCACTTT

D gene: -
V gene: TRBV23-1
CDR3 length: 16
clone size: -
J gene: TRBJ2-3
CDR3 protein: CVCWQQQGSYTDTQYF
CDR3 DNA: TGTGTCTGCTGGCAACAGCAGGGTTCTTACACAGATACGCAGTATTTT

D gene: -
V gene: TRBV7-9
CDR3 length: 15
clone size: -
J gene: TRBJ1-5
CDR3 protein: CASSPWDNSNQPQHF
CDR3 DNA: TGTGCCAGCAGCCCTTGGGACAATAGCAATCAGCCCCAGCATTTT

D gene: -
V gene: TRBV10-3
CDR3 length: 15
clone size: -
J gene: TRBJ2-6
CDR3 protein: CAISKVTSGANVLTF
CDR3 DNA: TGTGCCATCAGTAAAGTTACCTCTGGGGCCAACGTCCTGACTTTC

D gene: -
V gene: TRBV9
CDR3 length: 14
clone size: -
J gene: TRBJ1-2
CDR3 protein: CASSLPGSRYGYTF
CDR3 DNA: TGTGCCAGCAGCCTCCCCGGGAGTAGGTATGGCTACACCTTC

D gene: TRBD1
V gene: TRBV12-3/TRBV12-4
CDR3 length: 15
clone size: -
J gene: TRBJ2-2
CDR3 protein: CASRAMTGAGGELFF
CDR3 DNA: TGTGCCAGCAGGGCCATGACAGGGGCAGGCGGGGAGCTGTTTTTT

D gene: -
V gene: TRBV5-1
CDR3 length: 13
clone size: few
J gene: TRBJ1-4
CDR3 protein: CASRAQMGEKLFF
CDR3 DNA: TGCGCCAGCAGGGCACAAATGGGGGAAAAACTGTTTTTT

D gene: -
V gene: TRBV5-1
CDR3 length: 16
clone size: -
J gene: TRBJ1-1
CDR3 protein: CASRVAAGGGNTEAFF
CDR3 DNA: TGCGCCAGCAGGGTTGCTGCGGGAGGGGGGAACACTGAAGCTTTCTTT

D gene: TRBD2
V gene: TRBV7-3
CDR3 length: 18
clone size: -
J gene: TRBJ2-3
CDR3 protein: CASSSLGRAGPGTDTQYF
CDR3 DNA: TGTGCCAGCAGCTCACTTGGGCGAGCGGGGCCTGGCACAGATACGCAGTATTTT

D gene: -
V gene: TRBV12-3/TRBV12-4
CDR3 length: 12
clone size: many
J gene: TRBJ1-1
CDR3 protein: CASSPPEVRAFF
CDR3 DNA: TGTGCCAGCAGTCCCCCCGAGGTTAGGGCTTTCTTT

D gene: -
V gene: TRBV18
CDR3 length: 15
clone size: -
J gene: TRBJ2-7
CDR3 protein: CASSPELRVTYEQYF
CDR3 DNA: TGTGCCAGCTCACCAGAGCTGAGAGTTACCTACGAGCAGTACTTC

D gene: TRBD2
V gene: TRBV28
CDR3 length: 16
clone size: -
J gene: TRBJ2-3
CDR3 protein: CASSSSGGTSTDTQYF
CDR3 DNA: TGTGCCAGCAGTAGTAGCGGGGGGACCAGCACAGATACGCAGTATTTT

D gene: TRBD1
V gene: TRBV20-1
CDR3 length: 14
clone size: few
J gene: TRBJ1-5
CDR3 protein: CSAQGAASNQPQHF
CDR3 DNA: TGCAGTGCTCAGGGGGCTGCGAGCAATCAGCCCCAGCATTTT

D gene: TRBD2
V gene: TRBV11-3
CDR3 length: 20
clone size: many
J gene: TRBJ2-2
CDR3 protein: CASSLYRGVPSGGAGGELFF
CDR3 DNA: TGTGCCAGCAGCTTGTATCGGGGTGTTCCTAGCGGGGGGGCCGGCGGGGAGCTGTTTTTT

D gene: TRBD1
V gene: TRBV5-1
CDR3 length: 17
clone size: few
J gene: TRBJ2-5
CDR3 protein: CASSSPGQGMPGGTQYF
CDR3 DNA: TGCGCCAGCAGCTCACCGGGACAGGGGATGCCTGGGGGGACCCAGTACTTC

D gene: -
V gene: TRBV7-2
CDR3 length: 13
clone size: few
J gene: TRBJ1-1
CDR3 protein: CASSSQDTSEAFF
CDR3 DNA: TGTGCCAGCAGCTCCCAGGACACCAGTGAAGCTTTCTTT

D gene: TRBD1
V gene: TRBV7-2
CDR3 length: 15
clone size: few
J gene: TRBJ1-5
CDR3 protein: CASSPSRDRRKPQHF
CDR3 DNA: TGTGCCAGCAGCCCATCAAGGGACAGGAGGAAGCCCCAGCATTTT

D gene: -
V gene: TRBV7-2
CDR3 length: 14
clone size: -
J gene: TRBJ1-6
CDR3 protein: CASSLAGYNSPLHF
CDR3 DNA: TGTGCCAGCAGCTTAGCAGGGTACAATTCACCCCTCCACTTT

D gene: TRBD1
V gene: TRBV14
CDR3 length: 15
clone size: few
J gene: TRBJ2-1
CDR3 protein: CASSQTGQGSNEQFF
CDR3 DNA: TGTGCCAGCAGCCAAACTGGACAGGGCTCCAATGAGCAGTTCTTC

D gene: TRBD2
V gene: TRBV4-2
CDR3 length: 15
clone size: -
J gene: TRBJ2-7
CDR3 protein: CASSLLAVETYEQYF
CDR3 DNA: TGTGCCAGCAGCCTACTAGCGGTGGAAACCTACGAGCAGTACTTC

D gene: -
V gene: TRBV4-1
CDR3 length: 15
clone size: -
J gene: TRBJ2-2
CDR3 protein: CASSQEGLITGELFF
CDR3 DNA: TGCGCCAGCAGCCAAGAGGGACTTATCACCGGGGAGCTGTTTTTT

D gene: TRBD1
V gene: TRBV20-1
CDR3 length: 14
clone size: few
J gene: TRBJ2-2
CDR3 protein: CSARKTGLTGELFF
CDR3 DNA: TGCAGTGCTAGAAAGACAGGGCTGACCGGGGAGCTGTTTTTT

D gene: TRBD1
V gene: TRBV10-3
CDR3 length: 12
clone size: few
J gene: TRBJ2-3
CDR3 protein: CATQGMTDTQYF
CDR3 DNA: TGTGCCACACAGGGGATGACAGATACGCAGTATTTT

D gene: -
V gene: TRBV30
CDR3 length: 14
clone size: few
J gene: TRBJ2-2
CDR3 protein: CAFWGRMNTGELFF
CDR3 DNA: TGTGCCTTTTGGGGGCGGATGAACACCGGGGAGCTGTTTTTT

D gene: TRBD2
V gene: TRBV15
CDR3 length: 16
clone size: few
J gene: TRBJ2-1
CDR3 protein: CATSRETSGGWNEQFF
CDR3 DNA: TGTGCCACCAGCAGAGAGACCTCGGGGGGGTGGAATGAGCAGTTCTTC